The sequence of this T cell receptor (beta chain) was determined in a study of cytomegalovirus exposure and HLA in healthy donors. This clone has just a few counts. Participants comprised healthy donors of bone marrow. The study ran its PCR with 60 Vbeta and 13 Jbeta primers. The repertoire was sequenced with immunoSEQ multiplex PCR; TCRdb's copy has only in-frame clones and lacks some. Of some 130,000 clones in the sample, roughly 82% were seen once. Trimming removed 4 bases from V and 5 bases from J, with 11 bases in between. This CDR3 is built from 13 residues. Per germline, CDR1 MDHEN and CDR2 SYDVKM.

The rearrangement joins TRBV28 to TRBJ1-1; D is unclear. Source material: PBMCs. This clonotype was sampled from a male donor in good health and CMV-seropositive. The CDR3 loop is CASSSPLRTEAFF. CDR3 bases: TGTGCCAGCAGTTCACCCCTGAGGACTGAAGCTTTCTTT.